This T cell receptor (beta chain) appears in the sequencing data of a study of T cells after yellow fever vaccination. Study-level points and caveats: Clonotypes shared by both compartments, CD4 and CD8, made up a small share. Peaking faster, on day 5 versus 15, the secondary response was nonetheless weaker. Post-booster repertoires contained most primary-vaccination clones again (roughly 96% CD4, 85% to 90% CD8).

Trimming pared 1 base from V and 6 bases from J, leaving 4 bases between. Germline V lookup: CDR1 MGHDK, CDR2 SYGVNS. The length of the CDR3 is 11 residues. As to this clonotype: The antigen is unknown.

5'RACE template switching generated TCR cDNA, adding a universal primer site and UMIs. From the 5' RACE reads, TCRdb called clonotypes with MiXCR, one entry per CDR3 protein. The repertoire holds some 600,000 distinct CDR3 sequences, with roughly an eighth as singletons. The sequencing here drew on PBMCs, taken on the day of the yellow fever booster vaccination. V gene TRBV25-1 combines with J gene TRBJ2-7; D gene ambiguous. This receptor was obtained from a man aged 30 to 45 who received the YFV17D yellow fever vaccine. CDR3 DNA: TGTGCCAGCAGTGAATTGTGCGAGCAGTACTTC. This translates into CASSELCEQYF.